Shown below are 25 T cell receptor beta chains from a single sample sequenced in a study of glioma-infiltrating T cells. Using RNA template, CDR3s of TCR alpha and beta were amplified with iRepertoire arm-PCR. Via MiXCR, TCRdb re-called the multiplex PCR reads, giving one row per CDR3 protein. The sample has about 140,000 distinct CDR3 sequences; roughly two fifths are singletons. The sequencing sample was made of glioma tissue, nonneoplastic brain tissue, or PBMCs (not recorded which). These receptors originate from a human donor with low-grade glioma or glioblastoma, undergoing nonglioma brain surgery, or in good health (not recorded which).

The chain employs TRBV7-2 and TRBJ2-1; TRBD1 matches at 7 bases. Germline CDR1 is SGHTA and CDR2 is FQGNSA. The CDR3 length is 15 residues. Losses at the gene ends were 5 bases for V and 4 bases for J; bases not matched to a gene: 8. The CDR3: CASSLRGKNYNEQFF. In DNA, the CDR3 is TGTGCCAGCAGCCTCAGGGGGAAGAATTACAATGAGCAGTTCTTC.

For this clonotype: A much larger clone lies one base from this, so it may be a read error. This chain joins TRBV6-1 and TRBJ2-1; D gene ambiguous. Trimming shortened V by 6 bases and J by 12 bases, and 12 bases separated the two germline ends. The germline V gene encodes CDR1 MNHNS and CDR2 SASEGT. The CDR3 is made up of 11 amino acids. The CDR3: CASSLNHGQFF. In DNA form, the CDR3 reads TGTGCCAGCAGCCTCAACCATGGGCAGTTCTTC.

The V and J genes are TRBV28 and TRBJ2-3; 7 bases fit TRBD1. V lost 4 bases, J lost 3 bases, and 4 bases stayed unmatched. Germline V lookup: CDR1 MDHEN, CDR2 SYDVKM. This CDR3 has 14 residues. The CDR3 DNA follows: TGTGCCAGCAGTTCGGGACAGAAGACAGATACGCAGTATTTT. Residues: CASSSGQKTDTQYF.

This clonotype was detected once. One end of the junction varies from germline; a read error may be responsible. V and J are TRBV7-9 and TRBJ2-1; D perhaps matches TRBD2 (6 bases). The germline gives CDR1 SEHNR, CDR2 FQNEAQ (reference sequence). CDR3 length: 13 residues. For the CDR3, the DNA is TGTGCCAACAGCCCGGACTATGTCAGTGAGCAGTTCTTC. Translation: CANSPDYVSEQFF.

This clonotype has a handful of counts. The chain uses TRBV6-1 and TRBJ1-6; D uncertain. The CDR3 extends over 12 amino acids. In germline, CDR1 is MNHNS, CDR2 SASEGT. The ends were cut back, 5 bases at V and 8 bases at J, with 7 bases in the middle. CDR3: CASSYEDSPLHF. The CDR3 bases are TGTGCCAGCAGTTATGAGGATTCACCCCTCCACTTT.

The chain combines TRBV7-3 with TRBJ2-3, with D possibly TRBD1 on 6 matching bases. CDR1 and CDR2 from the germline V gene are SGHTA and FQGTGA. The CDR3 is made up of 18 amino acids. Trimming pared 0 bases from V and 3 bases from J, leaving 19 bases between. The DNA for the CDR3 is TGTGCCAGCAGCTTAACTCCTAGTTCAGGGGATTTAACAGATACGCAGTATTTT. It specifies CASSLTPSSGDLTDTQYF.

This clonotype was picked up many times. V usage is TRBV7-2 and J usage is TRBJ2-1, with 8 bases that match TRBD2. Germline assignment: CDR1 SGHTA and CDR2 FQGNSA. J gave up 6 bases and V 1 base, and 5 bases lay outside the gene matches. This CDR3 region has 15 residues. The CDR3 region is CASSLGLLAVNEQFF. The CDR3 bases are TGTGCCAGCAGCTTAGGCCTACTAGCGGTCAATGAGCAGTTCTTC.

The V gene is TRBV10-3, the J gene TRBJ2-7; TRBD1 is a possible D gene (5 bases). The V gene's germline CDR1 is ENHRY and CDR2 SYGVKD. CDR3 size: 15 residues. V was trimmed by 7 bases and J by 3 bases, leaving 19 bases between them. DNA for the CDR3: TGTGCCATCAATACCGCTGGTACAGGAAACTACGAGCAGTACTTC. Translated: CAINTAGTGNYEQYF.

The genes are TRBV6-2 or TRBV6-3 and TRBJ1-5, with unresolved D. CDR3 length: 13 residues. Trimming took off 10 bases at V and 3 bases at J, with 13 bases between the two ends. Germline CDR1 is MNHEY and CDR2 is SVGEGT. CDR3 residues: CATLKGHNQPQHF. CDR3 sequence (DNA): TGTGCCACGTTGAAAGGGCACAATCAGCCCCAGCATTTT.

The chain is built from TRBV3-1 and TRBJ2-7; the match to TRBD2 covers 7 bases. J gave up 2 bases and V 0 bases, and 10 bases lay outside the gene matches. Germline V gene sequence: CDR1 LGHDT, CDR2 YNNKEL (reference sequence). This CDR3 contains 17 residues. CDR3 sequence (DNA): TGTGCCAGCAGCCAAGATGTTAATAGCGGGTCGACCTACGAGCAGTACTTC. The encoded protein is CASSQDVNSGSTYEQYF.

This clonotype appeared a few times. J is TRBJ1-1 and V is TRBV20-1; the match to TRBD1 covers 9 bases. J gave up 5 bases and V 4 bases, and 11 bases lay outside the gene matches. The CDR3 runs 15 residues. Germline assignment: CDR1 DFQATT and CDR2 SNEGSKA (reference sequence). The CDR3, as DNA: TGCAGTGCTATTAATCCCGGGACAGGGCCGACTGAAGCTTTCTTT. Translated, it gives CSAINPGTGPTEAFF.

This clonotype was seen at least ten times. The V gene is TRBV6-1, the J gene TRBJ2-3; possibly TRBD2 for D (6 bases). V was pared by 6 bases and J by 6 bases, with 7 bases between. There are 11 residues in the CDR3. Germline CDR1 and CDR2: MNHNS and SASEGT. The CDR3 DNA reads TGTGCCAGCAGAGCGGGTGATACGCAGTATTTT. It is translated as CASRAGDTQYF.

The table lists this clonotype with a few counts. V usage is TRBV6-5 and J usage is TRBJ1-1, with a tentative D call TRBD1 (5 bases). Trimming took 2 bases from V and 5 from J, leaving 9 bases between them. The CDR3 sequence is 13 residues long. CDR1 and CDR2 (germline): MNHEY, SVGAGI. CDR3 loop: CASSYNRFTEAFF. The CDR3 DNA reads as TGTGCCAGCAGTTACAACAGGTTTACTGAAGCTTTCTTT.

The V and J genes are TRBV7-2 and TRBJ2-5; possibly TRBD1 for D (6 bases). This CDR3 has 15 amino acids. V was pared by 2 bases and J by 2 bases, with 12 bases between. CDR1 is SGHTA and CDR2 is FQGNSA in the germline V gene. The CDR3 loop reads CASSLSGTLQETQYF. In DNA, the CDR3 is TGTGCCAGCAGCTTATCGGGGACACTTCAAGAGACCCAGTACTTC.

The table lists this clonotype with a few counts. V and J are TRBV2 and TRBJ2-3; 9 bases match TRBD2. The CDR3 extends over 15 amino acids. After removal of 4 bases from V and 7 bases from J, the junction contained 9 bases not matched to a gene. The V gene's germline CDR1 is SNHLY and CDR2 FYNNEI. The CDR3 nucleotides are TGTGCCAGCAGTGTTAGCGGGAGCCAATGGAATACGCAGTATTTT. As protein: CASSVSGSQWNTQYF.

This chain joins TRBV7-9 and TRBJ2-7; a weak D match, TRBD1 (5 bases). This CDR3 is 13 amino acids long. The V end lost 5 bases, the J end lost 5 bases, and 13 bases lay between the germline ends. The germline V gene encodes CDR1 SEHNR and CDR2 FQNEAQ (reference sequence). The CDR3 is CASSHRWGHEQYF. The CDR3 bases are TGTGCCAGCAGCCATCGGTGGGGCCACGAGCAGTACTTC.

The rearrangement links TRBV28 to TRBJ1-1; 7 bases match TRBD1. This CDR3 spans 15 amino acids. Germline trimming cut 4 bases from V and 0 bases from J; bases unmatched to any gene: 5. Per germline, CDR1 MDHEN and CDR2 SYDVKM. DNA for the CDR3: TGTGCCAGCAGTTCTCTGGGACAGATGAACACTGAAGCTTTCTTT. It is translated as CASSSLGQMNTEAFF.

This clonotype was found a few times. Given a much more abundant clone one base away, this may be a read error. The chain couples TRBV7-9 to TRBJ2-5; 7 nucleotides align to TRBD1. Germline V gene sequence: CDR1 SEHNR, CDR2 FQNEAQ (reference sequence). CDR3 size: 13 residues. Here the CDR3 reads CAGSPGQHKTQYF. CDR3 nucleotide sequence: TGTGCCGGCAGCCCGGGACAGCACAAGACCCAGTACTTC.

The sample holds a few counts of this clonotype. This rearrangement joins TRBV4-1 to TRBJ2-7; D perhaps matches TRBD1 (5 bases). The CDR3 sequence is 14 residues long. Trimming left V 1 base short and J 0 bases short, with 7 bases between. Looked up from germline, CDR1 is MGHRA and CDR2 is YSYEKL. CDR3 in amino acids: CASSQGQLSYEQYF. CDR3 nucleotide sequence: TGCGCCAGCAGCCAAGGACAGCTCTCCTACGAGCAGTACTTC.

The rearrangement links TRBV15 to TRBJ2-3; 7 bases agree with TRBD2. Germline V gene data show CDR1 as LNHNV and CDR2 as YYDKDF (reference sequence). This CDR3 has 14 residues. With 8 bases clipped from V and 4 bases from J, the junction kept 9 bases outside the gene matches. The CDR3 protein is CATSDGRSSDTQYF. The CDR3 coding sequence is TGTGCCACCTCGGACGGGAGGAGTTCAGATACGCAGTATTTT.

Remarks on this clonotype: A much larger clonotype is one base distant, so this may be a read error. The chain is built from TRBV4-3 and TRBJ1-1, with D uncertain. This CDR3 is 15 amino acids long. Germline CDR1 LGHNA, CDR2 YSLEER. The CDR3 sequence: CVSSQDGLLNTEAFF. Written as DNA, the CDR3 is TGCGTCAGCAGCCAAGATGGGCTCCTGAACACTGAAGCTTTCTTT.

This clonotype was found a few times. This chain uses TRBV28 with TRBJ1-2; the D is unclear. Trimming stripped 7 bases from V and 6 bases from J, with 12 bases between. CDR3 length: 12 residues. Per germline, CDR1 MDHEN and CDR2 SYDVKM. The CDR3 loop reads CASNIGGNGYTF. In DNA form, the CDR3 reads TGTGCCAGCAATATAGGAGGAAATGGCTACACCTTC.

This clonotype was observed many times. In nucleotides, the CDR3 is TGCAGTGCTAGAGGGGGCGTAGCAGATACGCAGTATTTT. This translates into CSARGGVADTQYF. The V call is TRBV20-1, the J call TRBJ2-3; D perhaps matches TRBD1 (5 bases). In germline, CDR1 is DFQATT, CDR2 SNEGSKA (reference sequence). The CDR3 is 13 residues long. V shed 1 base and J shed 4 bases, with 9 bases lying between them.

About this clonotype itself: Just one base apart from a much larger clone, this may be a read error. The chain employs TRBV28 and TRBJ1-5; 7 nucleotides line up with TRBD1. J gave up 7 bases and V 8 bases, and 5 bases lay outside the gene matches. The CDR3 has 12 residues. Germline V gives CDR1 MDHEN, CDR2 SYDVKM. For the CDR3, the DNA is TGTGCCAGCTACACAGGGGAACAGCCCCAGCATTTT. Protein: CASYTGEQPQHF.

This clonotype has just a few counts. This chain joins TRBV15 and TRBJ2-7, with D unclear. Looked up from germline, CDR1 is LNHNV and CDR2 is YYDKDF (reference sequence). The CDR3 loop spans 12 amino acids. V shed 3 bases and J shed 6 bases, with 9 bases lying between them. The DNA for the CDR3 is TGTGCCACCAGCAGGTCTGAAGGCGAGCAGTACTTC. This gives the protein CATSRSEGEQYF.